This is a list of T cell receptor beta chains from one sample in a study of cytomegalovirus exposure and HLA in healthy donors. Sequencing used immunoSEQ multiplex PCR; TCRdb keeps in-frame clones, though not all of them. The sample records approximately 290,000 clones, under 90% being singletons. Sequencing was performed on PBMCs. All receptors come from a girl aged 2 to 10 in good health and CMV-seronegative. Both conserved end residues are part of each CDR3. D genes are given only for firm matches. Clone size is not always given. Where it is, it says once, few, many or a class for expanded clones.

TGTGCCAGCAGCCCCCGACAGGGTTTCGACGAGCAGTACTTC,CASSPRQGFDEQYF,TRBD1,TRBJ2-7,NA,TRBV9
TGTGCCTGCCTGTCAGCGGGCGCTGAAGCTTTCTTT,CACLSAGAEAFF,NA,TRBJ1-1,NA,TRBV30
TGTGCCAGCAGGACCGCGGGGGCCTCCCAGTTCTTC,CASRTAGASQFF,NA,TRBJ2-1,once,TRBV28
TGCAGCGTGCGGGAGGTGGAGACCCAGTACTTC,CSVREVETQYF,TRBD2,TRBJ2-5,NA,TRBV29-1
TGTGCCAGCAGTGGGGGGGGGACGGTCCCCTACGAGCAGTACTTC,CASSGGGTVPYEQYF,TRBD2,TRBJ2-7,NA,TRBV2
TGTGCCAGCAGCTTAGCGGAGCAAGAGACCCAGTACTTC,CASSLAEQETQYF,NA,TRBJ2-5,NA,TRBV7-2
TGTGCCAGCAGCCTTCAGGGGGCACTAGCCAAAAACATTCAGTACTTC,CASSLQGALAKNIQYF,TRBD1,TRBJ2-4,NA,TRBV5-6
TGCAGCGTTGAAAGACAAGAAGAGACCCAGTACTTC,CSVERQEETQYF,NA,TRBJ2-5,NA,TRBV29-1
TGTGCCAGCAGCGGACAGTTCCCCTACGAGCAGTACTTC,CASSGQFPYEQYF,NA,TRBJ2-7,NA,TRBV6-1
TGTGCCAGCGGGCGTAGCCGGGGATCTTCCTACGAGCAGTACTTC,CASGRSRGSSYEQYF,NA,TRBJ2-7,NA,TRBV27
TGTGCCAGCAGCCCCCTAGCGGGAGGTGTGCATACGCAGTATTTT,CASSPLAGGVHTQYF,TRBD2,TRBJ2-3,NA,TRBV28
TGTGCCAGCAGTCCGCGAGGGTTGAACACTGAAGCTTTCTTT,CASSPRGLNTEAFF,NA,TRBJ1-1,NA,TRBV28
TGCGCCAGCAGTCAACCGTCCCGGGGGATATTTTACGAGCAGTACTTC,CASSQPSRGIFYEQYF,NA,TRBJ2-7,NA,TRBV23-1
TGTGCCAGCAGTTACGGTCAGACCTACGAGCAGTACTTC,CASSYGQTYEQYF,NA,TRBJ2-7,NA,TRBV6-6
TGTGCCAGCAGTTACTCGACTTCTTTAGCCAAAAACATTCAGTACTTC,CASSYSTSLAKNIQYF,NA,TRBJ2-4,few,TRBV6-5
TGTGCCAGCAGTTCAACGTTGAGGGGGCGTTCAGCCAAAAACATTCAGTACTTC,CASSSTLRGRSAKNIQYF,TRBD1,TRBJ2-4,NA,TRBV5-6
TGTGCCACCAGCAGAGCCCGGAATGAAAAACTGTTTTTT,CATSRARNEKLFF,NA,TRBJ1-4,NA,TRBV15
TGTGCCGGAGAAAAAGCGGGGGGGTGGTACGGTGAAGCTTTCTTT,CAGEKAGGWYGEAFF,NA,TRBJ1-1,NA,TRBV6-4
TGTGCCAGCAGTTTAACAGGCGTTACGGGAAACACCATATATTTT,CASSLTGVTGNTIYF,NA,TRBJ1-3,NA,TRBV28
TGCGCCAGCAGCCAAGGGACTAGCTGGGTGGAGACAGATACGCAGTATTTT,CASSQGTSWVETDTQYF,TRBD2,TRBJ2-3,NA,TRBV4-1
TGTGCCAGTAGCGGCGGGGATGGCTACACCTTC,CASSGGDGYTF,NA,TRBJ1-2,few,TRBV19
TGTGCCAGCAGCTTATGGTCCCAGGGAAACTCTGGAAACACCATATATTTT,CASSLWSQGNSGNTIYF,NA,TRBJ1-3,NA,TRBV7-2
TGTGCCGGTACCGGGAGTAGCAATTCACCCCTCCACTTT,CAGTGSSNSPLHF,NA,TRBJ1-6,NA,TRBV30
TGTGCCAGCAGTGGTAGGACTAGCGGGGGGACATACAATGAGCAGTTCTTC,CASSGRTSGGTYNEQFF,TRBD2,TRBJ2-1,NA,TRBV6-1
TGCGCCAGCAGTCAGTTAGGGGGTCAGCACGAGCAGTACTTC,CASSQLGGQHEQYF,NA,TRBJ2-7,NA,TRBV23-1
TGTGCCAGCCCGGCGGGGCCCTCCTACAATGAGCAGTTCTTC,CASPAGPSYNEQFF,NA,TRBJ2-1,NA,TRBV6-5
TGTGCCAGCAGCGTAGGTACAGCCCCGAACACCGGGGAGCTGTTTTTT,CASSVGTAPNTGELFF,NA,TRBJ2-2,NA,TRBV9
TGTGCCAGCAGTCCCGGGGTAGCGGGAGGGTACCAAGAGACCCAGTACTTC,CASSPGVAGGYQETQYF,TRBD2,TRBJ2-5,NA,TRBV27
TGTGCCACCAGCAGAGGAGGGAACGAGCAGTACTTC,CATSRGGNEQYF,NA,TRBJ2-7,NA,TRBV15
TGTGCCAGCAGTGGAGCGGCAGGGGGCTTTGCTGAGCAGTTCTTC,CASSGAAGGFAEQFF,TRBD1,TRBJ2-1,NA,TRBV6-1
TGTGCCAGCAGCGTTACAGGGGGAGAGACCCAGTACTTC,CASSVTGGETQYF,TRBD1,TRBJ2-5,NA,TRBV7-7
TGTGCCAGCAGTTTATCTACGGGACTATCGAACACTGAAGCTTTCTTT,CASSLSTGLSNTEAFF,NA,TRBJ1-1,NA,TRBV27
TGTGCCAGCAGTCCCTCGACATCCCTCTATGGCTACACCTTC,CASSPSTSLYGYTF,NA,TRBJ1-2,NA,TRBV27
TGCGGGACAGGCTCTAATCAGCCCCAGCATTTT,CGTGSNQPQHF,TRBD1,TRBJ1-5,NA,TRBV20-1
TGTGCCAGCAGTTTATCAGCGGGACTGAGCACAGATACGCAGTATTTT,CASSLSAGLSTDTQYF,TRBD2,TRBJ2-3,few,TRBV27
TGTGCCAGCAGCCACGGGCCGGGAGGGATATCCTACGAGCAGTACTTC,CASSHGPGGISYEQYF,TRBD2,TRBJ2-7,once,TRBV5-4
TGTGCCAGCAGTGCCGGAGGCGGAGGAGAGACCCAGTACTTC,CASSAGGGGETQYF,NA,TRBJ2-5,NA,TRBV2
TGCGCCAGCAGCTCACAAGAGACCCAGTACTTC,CASSSQETQYF,NA,TRBJ2-5,few,TRBV5-1
TGCGCCAGCAGGACATTGCCCCATAACCTTGCCCCCAATGAGCAGTTCTTC,CASRTLPHNLAPNEQFF,NA,TRBJ2-1,NA,TRBV5-1
TGTGCCAGTAGTATTGTTTGGGGGGGCTACGAGCAGTACTTC,CASSIVWGGYEQYF,TRBD2,TRBJ2-7,once,TRBV19
TGTGCCAGCAGCTTGGGGGACAGGGATTACGATACGCAGTATTTT,CASSLGDRDYDTQYF,TRBD1,TRBJ2-3,NA,TRBV7-9